This T cell receptor (beta chain) was profiled in a study of T cells in Graves' hyperthyroidism and ophthalmopathy (dated by TCRdb to 2018 to 2020). Notes on the research overall: Peripheral blood samples were taken at initial diagnosis, before any treatment was given. The approximately 90 discovery patients were divided at random into training and test sets in a 7:3 ratio. Prospective prediction of ophthalmopathy was tested in an independent validation cohort consisting of 18 hyperthyroidism patients and around 16 patients who later progressed to ophthalmopathy. The paper describes TCR Vbeta CDR3 sequencing of 135 peripheral blood samples, made up of 43 ophthalmopathy patients, roughly 80 hyperthyroidism patients and 17 progressor patients. Following sampling, methimazole starting at 30 mg daily was given to hyperthyroidism patients, and high-dose intravenous methylprednisolone was given to ophthalmopathy patients. To identify distinguishing TCR V-J signatures, a discovery cohort of some 99 patients was used, comprising 40 to 45 with Graves' ophthalmopathy and roughly 60 with stable Graves' hyperthyroidism. In addition, the study compared T-cell repertoires in thyroid tissue and in blood from five to seven Graves' hyperthyroidism patients. Broader findings and caveats from the paper: In validation, progression to ophthalmopathy was predicted by the model with 65% to 71% sensitivity and 72.22% specificity, a median of roughly 6.4 months before onset. A model built on a 13 V-J signature distinguished ophthalmopathy from stable hyperthyroidism, reaching about 88% sensitivity and 81.08% specificity in cross-validation and 80%/75% in testing. No statistical method was used to fix the sample size in advance, and group allocation was not hidden from the investigators. Most expanded thyroid clonotypes (frequency above 0.001) were also found in blood, which suggests that blood repertoires may mirror thyroid immune responses.

This clonotype was detected many times. Its antigen target is currently unknown. Qualities for individual bases were not recorded, and no much larger clone is one base off. Stable Graves' hyperthyroidism was defined as no progression to ophthalmopathy during 18 months of follow-up. Hyperthyroidism patients were aged 18 to 65 years and newly diagnosed, with disease duration of less than 2 months. Patients with uncontrolled infections, other autoimmune diseases, pregnancy or lactation were excluded. Clinical symptoms, serum thyroxine and TRAb, thyroid ultrasound, and orbital computed tomography formed the basis for the diagnoses. PBMCs were isolated from 10 ml of fresh peripheral blood by Ficoll-Paque density gradient centrifugation. Total RNA was extracted using Trizol reagent, and RNA quality was assessed on an Agilent 2100 Bioanalyzer. The junction shows trimming of 5 bases on V and 5 bases on J, and the gene matches do not reach 7 bases of it. From the cysteine through the phenylalanine, the CDR3 covers 15 amino acids. Here the CDR3 DNA is all that survives: 45 bases in frame from base 1. The germline V gene specifies MDHEN as CDR1 and SYDVKM as CDR2.

TCR beta CDR3 regions were amplified from RNA transcripts. The TCR CDR3 was subjected to a first round of RT-PCR using the HTBI primer set and the Qiagen OneStep RT-PCR kit. Libraries were constructed in a second round of multiplex PCR, after which size selection and purification were performed. The libraries were sequenced on an Illumina HiSeq2000 using paired-end 100 bp reads. From the authors' description of their analysis: SOAPnuke was used to process the raw data, with reads discarded if the reads contained adapters or uncalled bases, had a mean Phred below 15, or lacked an exact constant-primer or identifier match. COPE v1.2.5 was used to merge high-quality paired reads, and clonotypes were defined as unique nucleotide sequences. MiTCR v1.1 was used to align the clonotypes against IMGT TRBV, TRBD and TRBJ reference segments. Only V-J combinations with frequency above 0.0001, covering 99% to 99.2% of repertoires, were analysed. A TCS score was defined as the ratio of F50 (clonal expansion) to E x V (chaos), with BLOSUM62-based TCRdist applied between CDR3 peptides within each V-J. Welch's t-statistics and random forest reduced several hundred V-J features to 10 to 15, which were used in a naive Bayes classifier (R e1071). Starting from the raw public reads, TCRdb applied fastp trimming at Q25, assembled clones with MiXCR and retained in-frame beta chains. Entries are consolidated by CDR3 protein sequence, retaining the most common genes and DNA. The V and J calls come from TCRdb's annotation, not from the publication. In this sample the table shows approximately 400,000 distinct CDR3 sequences, just under 15% of which occur a single time. The ten largest clones take up 30% to 35% of the sample.

The chain is made from TRBV28 and TRBJ1-5, with TRBD1 identical over 9 junction bases. The receptor was derived from a woman in her thirties with Graves' hyperthyroidism. The sequenced sample consisted of blood. The CDR3: CASSPPTGGDQPQHF. The nucleotide sequence is TGTGCCAGCAGTCCTCCGACAGGGGGAGATCAGCCCCAGCATTTT. Reference TRBV28 and TRBJ1-5 genes cover what lies past the CDR3, so the full variable domain is DVKVTQSSRYLVKRTGEKVFLECVQDMDHENMFWYRQDPGLGLRLIYFSYDVKMKEKGDIPEGYSVSREKKERFSLILESASTNQTSMYLCASSPPTGGDQPQHFGDGTRLSIL.